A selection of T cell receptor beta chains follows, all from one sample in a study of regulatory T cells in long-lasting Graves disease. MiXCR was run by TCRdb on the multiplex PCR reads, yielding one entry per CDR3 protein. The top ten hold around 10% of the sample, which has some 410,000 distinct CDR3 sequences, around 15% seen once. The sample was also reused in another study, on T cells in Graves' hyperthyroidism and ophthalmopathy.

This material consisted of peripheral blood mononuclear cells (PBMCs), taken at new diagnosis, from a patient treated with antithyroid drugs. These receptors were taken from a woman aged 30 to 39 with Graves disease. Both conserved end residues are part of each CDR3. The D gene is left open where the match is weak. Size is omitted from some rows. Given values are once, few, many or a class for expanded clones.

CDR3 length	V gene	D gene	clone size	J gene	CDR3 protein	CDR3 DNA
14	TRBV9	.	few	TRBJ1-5	CASSPWGGNQPQHF	TGTGCCAGCAGCCCCTGGGGCGGCAATCAGCCCCAGCATTTT
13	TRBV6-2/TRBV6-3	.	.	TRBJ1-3	CASAPAPGNTIYF	TGTGCCAGCGCCCCCGCGCCAGGAAACACCATATATTTT
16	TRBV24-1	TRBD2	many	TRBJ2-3	CATSDPGLAGADTQYF	TGTGCCACCAGTGACCCTGGACTAGCGGGAGCAGATACGCAGTATTTT
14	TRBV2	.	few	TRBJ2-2	CASSEVQSSGELFF	TGTGCCAGCAGTGAAGTCCAGAGTAGCGGGGAGCTGTTTTTT
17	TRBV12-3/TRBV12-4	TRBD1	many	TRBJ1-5	CASRGQGMGMDNQPQHF	TGTGCCAGCAGGGGACAGGGAATGGGTATGGACAATCAGCCCCAGCATTTT
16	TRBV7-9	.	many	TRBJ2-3	CASSLGAGRFTDTQYF	TGTGCCAGCAGCTTAGGTGCAGGCCGGTTCACAGATACGCAGTATTTT
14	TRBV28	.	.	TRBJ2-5	CAIQQGLTQETQYF	TGTGCCATCCAACAGGGACTCACACAAGAGACCCAGTACTTC
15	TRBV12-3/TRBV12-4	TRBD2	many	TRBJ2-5	CASRDGTSGEETQYF	TGTGCCAGCAGAGACGGGACTAGCGGGGAAGAGACCCAGTACTTC
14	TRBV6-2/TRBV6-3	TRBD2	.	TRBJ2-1	CASREAGEVTEQLF	TGTGCCAGCAGGGAAGCGGGAGAGGTTACTGAGCAGCTCTTC
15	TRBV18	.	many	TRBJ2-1	CASSDPTVSYNEQFF	TGTGCCAGCTCTGACCCGACAGTCTCCTACAATGAGCAGTTCTTC
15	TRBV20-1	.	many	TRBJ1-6	CSARPGWDLNSPLHF	TGCAGTGCTAGACCAGGCTGGGACTTAAATTCACCCCTCCACTTT
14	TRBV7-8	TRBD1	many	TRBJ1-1	CASSRGTGSAEAFF	TGTGCCAGCAGCCGTGGGACAGGGAGTGCTGAAGCTTTCTTT
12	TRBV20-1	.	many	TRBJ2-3	CSARVGTDTQYF	TGCAGTGCTAGAGTGGGCACAGATACGCAGTATTTT
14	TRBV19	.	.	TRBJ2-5	CASSIQEVGETQYF	TGTGCCAGTAGTATCCAGGAGGTGGGAGAGACCCAGTACTTC
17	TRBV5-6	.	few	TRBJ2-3	CASSLLQSGVHTDTQYF	TGTGCCAGCAGCCTACTACAGAGTGGGGTGCACACAGATACGCAGTATTTT
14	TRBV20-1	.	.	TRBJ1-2	CSARDIGVGYGYTF	TGCAGTGCTAGAGATATCGGGGTTGGGTATGGCTACACCTTC